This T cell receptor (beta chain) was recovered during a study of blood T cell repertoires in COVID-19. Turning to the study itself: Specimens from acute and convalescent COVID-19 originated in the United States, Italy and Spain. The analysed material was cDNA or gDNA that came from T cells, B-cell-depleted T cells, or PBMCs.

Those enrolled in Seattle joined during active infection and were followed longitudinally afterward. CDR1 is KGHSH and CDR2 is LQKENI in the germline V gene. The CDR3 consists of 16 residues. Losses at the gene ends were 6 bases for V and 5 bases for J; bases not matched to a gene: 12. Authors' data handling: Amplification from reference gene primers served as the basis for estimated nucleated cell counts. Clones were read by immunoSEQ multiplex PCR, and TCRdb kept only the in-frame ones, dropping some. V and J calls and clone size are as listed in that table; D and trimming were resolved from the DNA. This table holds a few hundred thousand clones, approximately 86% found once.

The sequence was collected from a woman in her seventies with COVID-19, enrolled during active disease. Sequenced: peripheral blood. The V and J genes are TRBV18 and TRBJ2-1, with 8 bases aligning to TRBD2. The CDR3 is CASSRNIGGGHNEQFF. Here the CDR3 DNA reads TGTGCCAGCTCGCGAAACATCGGGGGGGGCCACAATGAGCAGTTCTTC.